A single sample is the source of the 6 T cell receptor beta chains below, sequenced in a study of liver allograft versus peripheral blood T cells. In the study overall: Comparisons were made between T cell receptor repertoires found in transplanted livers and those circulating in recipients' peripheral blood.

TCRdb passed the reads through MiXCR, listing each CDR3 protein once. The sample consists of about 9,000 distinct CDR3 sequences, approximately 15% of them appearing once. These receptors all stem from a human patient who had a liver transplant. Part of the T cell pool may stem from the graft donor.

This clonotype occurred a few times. The CDR3 sequence: CASDREGSPLHF. The CDR3 coding sequence is TGTGCCAGCGACAGGGAAGGCTCACCCCTCCACTTT. The chain links TRBV2 to TRBJ1-6; 7 bases match TRBD1. CDR3 length: 12 amino acids. Per the germline V gene, CDR1 is SNHLY and CDR2 is FYNNEI. V dropped 8 bases and J dropped 10; count of bases not matched to a gene: 5.

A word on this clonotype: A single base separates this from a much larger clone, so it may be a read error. CDR3 in amino acids: CASSTQGARNEAFF. In nucleotides, the CDR3 is TGTGCCAGCAGCACACAGGGGGCGAGGAATGAAGCTTTCTTT. The rearrangement uses TRBV6-5 and TRBJ1-1, with 9 bases aligning to TRBD1. The CDR3 runs to 14 residues. V lost 6 bases to trimming and J lost 7 bases; unmatched junction nucleotides: 9. CDR1 MNHEY and CDR2 SVGAGI come from the germline V gene.

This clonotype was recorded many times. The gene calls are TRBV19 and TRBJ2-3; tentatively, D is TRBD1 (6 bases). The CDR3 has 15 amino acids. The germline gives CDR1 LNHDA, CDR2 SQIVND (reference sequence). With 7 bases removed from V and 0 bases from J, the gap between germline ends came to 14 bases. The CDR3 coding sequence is TGTGCCAGTACAAAAGACAGGATTAGCACAGATACGCAGTATTTT. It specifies CASTKDRISTDTQYF.

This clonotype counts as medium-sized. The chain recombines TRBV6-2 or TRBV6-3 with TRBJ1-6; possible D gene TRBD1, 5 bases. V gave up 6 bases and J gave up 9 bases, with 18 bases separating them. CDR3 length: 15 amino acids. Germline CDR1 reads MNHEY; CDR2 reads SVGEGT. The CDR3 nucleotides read TGTGCCAGCAGAGCCTCCGGGGGGGGATCTTCACCCCTCCACTTT. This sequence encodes CASRASGGGSSPLHF.

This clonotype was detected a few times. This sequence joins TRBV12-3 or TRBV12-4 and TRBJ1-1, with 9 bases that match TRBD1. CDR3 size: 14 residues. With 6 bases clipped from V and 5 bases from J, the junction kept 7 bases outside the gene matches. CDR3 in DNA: TGTGCCAGCAGGCAAACAGGGGGCCGAACTGAAGCTTTCTTT. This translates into CASRQTGGRTEAFF.

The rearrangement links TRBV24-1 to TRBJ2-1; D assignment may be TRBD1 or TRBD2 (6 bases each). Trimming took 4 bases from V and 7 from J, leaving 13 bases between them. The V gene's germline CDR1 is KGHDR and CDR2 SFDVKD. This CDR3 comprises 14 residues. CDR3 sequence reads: CATSERGALNEQFF. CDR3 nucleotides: TGTGCCACCAGTGAGAGGGGGGCCTTAAATGAGCAGTTCTTC.